This T cell receptor beta chain was identified during a study of shared clonotypes between healthy human individuals. As for the study in general: Each donor's CD4 naive and CD4 memory cells filled three plates apiece, CD8 naive two, and CD8 memory one.

As concerns this clone: Its cognate antigen is unknown.

This CDR3 region has 16 residues. V was trimmed by 5 bases and J by 1 base, leaving 14 bases between them. The germline gives CDR1 PRHDT, CDR2 FYEKMQ (reference sequence). Sorted-subset replicate PCR reactions contained approximately 190 ng DNA, corresponding to roughly 29,000 T cell genomes. The table came from immunoSEQ multiplex PCR; TCRdb's copy has only in-frame clones and leaves some out. Of around 690,000 clones listed, roughly 88% are singletons. Findings and caveats of the study: Apart from blood, nothing was sampled; tissue repertoires likely differ.

CD45RO+ cells went into CD8 memory alongside CCR7-negative CD45RA+ TemRA cells. The receptor was isolated from a man younger than 30 in good health. Some clones in this sample may be carry-over from other donors' samples. The chain links TRBV13 to TRBJ2-2, with D perhaps matching TRBD1 (6 bases). The sample consisted of memory CD8+ T cells from PBMCs. Subset noted: CD45RO+ cells pooled with CCR7-negative TemRA cells. The CDR3 here is CASSRSHRENTGELFF. CDR3 DNA: TGTGCCAGCAGCAGAAGCCACAGGGAGAACACCGGGGAGCTGTTTTTT.